This entry lists 25 T cell receptor beta chains sequenced from one sample in a study of breast tumors, draining lymph nodes, adjacent tissues. MiXCR, applied by TCRdb to the multiplex PCR reads, yields one record per CDR3 protein. The sample contains 150,000 to 250,000 distinct CDR3 sequences, around 29% of which appear only once. Axillary draining lymph nodes of breast cancer patients supplied the node samples. The specimen sequenced was axillary lymph node tissue. All receptors come from a female donor with breast cancer. Some clones in this sample may be carry-over from other donors' samples.

The genes are TRBV12-3 or TRBV12-4 and TRBJ1-6; 7 nucleotides line up with TRBD1. J lost 9 bases, V lost 4 bases, and 9 bases had no gene match. The CDR3 totals 15 residues. The CDR3 spells CASSWRPGTASPLHF. The CDR3 DNA reads as TGTGCCAGCAGTTGGCGCCCCGGGACAGCTTCACCCCTCCACTTT.

This clonotype was recorded many times. The V call is TRBV30, the J call TRBJ2-1; D unclear. Trimming stripped 0 bases from V and 0 bases from J, with 6 bases between. From germline, CDR1 is GTSNPN and CDR2 SVGIG (reference sequence). The CDR3 spans 14 residues. The CDR3 sequence is CAWSVWSSYNEQFF. The CDR3 DNA reads as TGTGCCTGGAGTGTATGGAGCTCCTACAATGAGCAGTTCTTC.

This clonotype showed up many times. V gene TRBV7-9 combines with J gene TRBJ2-5; D possibly corresponds to TRBD2 (6 bases). The V end lost 3 bases, the J end lost 5 bases, and 13 bases lay between the germline ends. The CDR3 length is 14 residues. Germline CDR1 reads SEHNR; CDR2 reads FQNEAQ (reference sequence). CDR3 loop: CASSFRAGRETQYF. In DNA form, the CDR3 reads TGTGCCAGCAGCTTTCGGGCAGGGAGGGAGACCCAGTACTTC.

The chain couples TRBV2 to TRBJ1-6; TRBD1 aligns across 10 bases. Germline assignment: CDR1 SNHLY and CDR2 FYNNEI. V gave up 5 bases and J gave up 9 bases; unmatched junction bases: 7. The CDR3 runs 15 residues. CDR3 sequence: CASSRQGATSSPLHF. CDR3 DNA sequence: TGTGCCAGCAGTAGACAGGGGGCTACGAGTTCACCCCTCCACTTT. The whole variable domain, remainder taken from reference TRBV2 and TRBJ1-6, is EPEVTQTPSHQVTQMGQEVILRCVPISNHLYFYWYRQILGQKVEFLVSFYNNEISEKSEIFDDQFSVERPDGSNFTLKIRSTKLEDSAMYFCASSRQGATSSPLHFGNGTRLTVT.

This clonotype was picked up a small number of times. The J gene is TRBJ2-5, the V gene TRBV5-1; no clear D gene. This CDR3 is 15 amino acids long. V lost 1 base to trimming and J lost 5 bases, with 15 bases between them. Germline V lookup: CDR1 SGHRS, CDR2 YFSETQ. The CDR3 reads CASSLSPPLHETQYF. In nucleotides, the CDR3 is TGCGCCAGCAGCTTGTCCCCTCCCCTACACGAGACCCAGTACTTC.

This clonotype showed up many times. The chain joins TRBV5-1 to TRBJ2-1; 7 positions agree with TRBD2. The germline gives CDR1 SGHRS, CDR2 YFSETQ. Trimming removed 0 bases from V and 8 bases from J; junction bases left unmatched: 8. The CDR3 totals 15 residues. CDR3 sequence reads: CASSLERGAFDEQFF. The CDR3 coding sequence is TGCGCCAGCAGCTTGGAGCGGGGAGCTTTCGATGAGCAGTTCTTC.

At least ten counts were recorded for this clonotype. This chain joins TRBV20-1 and TRBJ2-1; TRBD2 is a possible D gene (6 bases). The V and J ends lost 3 bases and 5 bases respectively, with 11 bases between them. CDR1 and CDR2 (germline): DFQATT, SNEGSKA (reference sequence). The CDR3 is 13 residues long. CDR3 sequence: CSASSGEHNEQFF. CDR3 coding DNA: TGCAGTGCTAGTTCGGGGGAACACAATGAGCAGTTCTTC.

The J gene is TRBJ2-5, the V gene TRBV7-6; D is tentatively TRBD1 or TRBD2 (5 bases each). CDR1 SGHVS and CDR2 FNYEAQ come from the germline V gene. With 1 base removed from V and 5 bases from J, the gap between germline ends came to 14 bases. The CDR3 consists of 15 residues. The CDR3 DNA reads TGTGCCAGCAGCTTAGAGGGGAGCCCGGCGGAGACCCAGTACTTC. Amino acid sequence: CASSLEGSPAETQYF.

This clonotype was seen a handful of times. V gene TRBV30 combines with J gene TRBJ2-1; the match to TRBD2 covers 13 bases. With 0 bases clipped from V and 8 bases from J, the junction kept 7 bases outside the gene matches. CDR1 is GTSNPN and CDR2 is SVGIG in the germline V gene (reference sequence). The CDR3 runs 16 residues. The CDR3 is CAWSVWTSGSEDEQFF. CDR3 DNA: TGTGCCTGGAGTGTTTGGACTAGCGGGAGTGAGGATGAGCAGTTCTTC.

Ten or more counts support this clonotype. The chain is built from TRBV6-1 and TRBJ1-3, with TRBD1 as a possible D gene (5 bases). V shed 0 bases and J shed 2 bases, with 11 bases lying between them. Germline lookup yields CDR1 MNHNS and CDR2 SASEGT. This CDR3 contains 16 residues. CDR3 bases: TGTGCCAGCAGTGAAGCGCTTCTGGGGGCTGGAAACACCATATATTTT. Translation: CASSEALLGAGNTIYF.

This clonotype was counted a few times. A much larger clone differs from this one at a single base, so this may be a read error. The chain has TRBV20-1 and TRBJ2-5; TRBD2 matches at 10 bases. CDR1 is DFQATT, CDR2 SNEGSKA, per germline (reference sequence). V lost 4 bases to trimming and J lost 7 bases; unmatched junction nucleotides: 9. This CDR3 has 14 residues. CDR3 loop: CSAIAGGRGATQYF. The DNA of the CDR3 is TGCAGTGCTATAGCGGGGGGTCGGGGTGCGACCCAGTACTTC.

The chain joins TRBV7-8 to TRBJ2-5; D is perhaps TRBD1 (5 bases). Germline CDR1 reads SGHVS; CDR2 reads FQNEAQ. The CDR3 consists of 20 residues. Trimming pared 5 bases from V and 5 bases from J, leaving 33 bases between. CDR3: CASSPPRRLKEAQSGETQYF. The CDR3 DNA follows: TGTGCCAGCAGCCCCCCCCGCCGACTGAAAGAGGCACAATCAGGGGAGACCCAGTACTTC.

The chain links TRBV10-3 to TRBJ1-1, with TRBD1 matching 7 bases. The junction had 6 bases not matched to a gene; V was cut back by 8 bases and J by 3 bases. The CDR3 runs 13 residues. CDR1 is ENHRY and CDR2 is SYGVKD in the germline V gene. The CDR3 DNA follows: TGTGCCATCGGTGGCAGGGGGGACACTGAAGCTTTCTTT. This sequence encodes CAIGGRGDTEAFF.

In its sample, this clonotype was seen once. The chain combines TRBV7-3 with TRBJ2-3; 8 bases line up with TRBD2. The CDR3 totals 15 residues. J was trimmed by 11 bases and V by 5 bases; bases with no gene match: 15. CDR1 is SGHTA, CDR2 FQGTGA, per germline. The CDR3 reads CASSRLPGLGNEQYF. In DNA, the CDR3 is TGTGCCAGCAGCAGGCTTCCGGGACTAGGAAATGAGCAGTATTTT.

This clonotype was picked up a small number of times. This may be a read error, as it is one base from a much larger clone. The V gene is TRBV9, the J gene TRBJ2-1, with D perhaps TRBD2 (6 bases). This CDR3 contains 14 residues. Germline V gives CDR1 SGDLS, CDR2 YYNGEE. The CDR3 here is CASSRGNSYNEQSF. The CDR3 coding sequence is TGTGCCAGCAGCCGGGGGAACTCCTACAATGAGCAGTCCTTC.

With respect to this clonotype: It is unclear where the CDR3 begins or ends on the DNA, so no DNA is shown, and the CDR3 is as TCRdb lists it. The rearrangement links TRBV7-2 to TRBJ2-5; the D segment call TRBD1 is taken from the table without a DNA check. Ends included, the CDR3 has 23 residues. Per germline, CDR1 SGHTA and CDR2 FQGNSA. CDR3 sequence: CASSYLLSGANVLTFGAQETQYF.

This clonotype has a handful of counts. A much bigger clone sits one base away, suggesting this may be a read error. This sequence joins TRBV11-1 and TRBJ1-2; D might be TRBD1 (6 bases). CDR1 SGHAT and CDR2 FQDESV come from the germline V gene (reference sequence). Trimming left V 5 bases short and J 7 bases short, with 14 bases between. The CDR3 is made up of 13 amino acids. In DNA form, the CDR3 reads TGTGCCAGCAGCCCATCGGGGGCGGCTGGCTACACCTTC. The encoded protein is CASSPSGAAGYTF.

About this clonotype itself: Its ends do not fully match the called genes, so a read error is possible. V usage is TRBV6-6 and J usage is TRBJ2-7; no definite D call. This CDR3 spans 16 amino acids. Per germline, CDR1 MNHNY and CDR2 SVGAGI (reference sequence). CDR3 bases: TGTGCCAGCAGTCACTCGGCCAGTGCAAGCTCCTACGAGCAGTACTTC. Protein: CASSHSASASSYEQYF.

This clonotype has a count of ten or more. This rearrangement joins TRBV28 to TRBJ2-7; D possibly matches TRBD1 or TRBD2 (5 bases each). The CDR3 is 11 residues long. Trimming cost V 5 bases and J 5 bases, with 7 bases left between them. CDR1 MDHEN and CDR2 SYDVKM come from the germline V gene. The CDR3 protein is CASSRGHEQYF. CDR3 sequence (DNA): TGTGCCAGCAGTCGGGGCCACGAGCAGTACTTC.

This clonotype was picked up a small number of times. CDR3 sequence: CASSSGLAGVNEQFF. CDR3 nucleotide sequence: TGTGCCAGCAGCTCGGGACTAGCGGGAGTGAATGAGCAGTTCTTC. This sequence joins TRBV7-2 and TRBJ2-1; 14 nucleotides align to TRBD2. Trimming cost V 4 bases and J 7 bases; bases outside gene matches: 3. This CDR3 has 15 residues. CDR1 and CDR2 from the germline V gene are SGHTA and FQGNSA.

This clonotype was recorded a few times. The V gene is TRBV6-2 or TRBV6-3, the J gene TRBJ1-1; TRBD1 might be the D (5 bases). Trimming pared 0 bases from V and 2 bases from J, leaving 10 bases between. Germline V gene lookup returns CDR1 MNHEY and CDR2 SVGEGT. This CDR3 contains 15 residues. The CDR3 sequence is CASSYSGTANTEAFF. The CDR3 bases are TGTGCCAGCAGTTACTCGGGGACGGCAAACACTGAAGCTTTCTTT.

A word on this clonotype: At one end the junction does not follow the germline gene, possibly because of a read error. The CDR3 DNA sequence: TGCAGTGCCACAGGGGAAACCGGGGAGCCGTTTTTC. Amino acid sequence: CSATGETGEPFF. V and J are TRBV20-1 and TRBJ2-2; TRBD1 matches at 7 bases. The CDR3 covers 12 residues. The V gene's germline CDR1 is DFQATT and CDR2 SNEGSKA (reference sequence).

About this clonotype itself: Here the CDR3 omits its conserved ending phenylalanine or tryptophan, so a read error is the likely source. The chain couples TRBV6-5 to TRBJ1-2; 9 nucleotides match TRBD1. Germline V CDR1 and CDR2: MNHEY, SVGAGI. The CDR3 runs 13 residues. The ends lost 5 bases at V and 8 bases at J; junction bases unmatched: 6. CDR3 nucleotide sequence: TGTGCCAGCAGTACCGGACAGGGGTACGGCTACACCCTC. As protein: CASSTGQGYGYTL.

This clonotype was detected ten times or more. The chain combines TRBV24-1 with TRBJ2-1; 8 nucleotides agree with TRBD2. The germline V gene has CDR1 KGHDR and CDR2 SFDVKD. J gave up 8 bases and V 3 bases, and 5 bases lay outside the gene matches. The CDR3 contains 14 residues. The CDR3 nucleotides are TGTGCCACCAGTGATACGGGAGGGCCCTATGAGCAGTTCTTC. Translated, it gives CATSDTGGPYEQFF.

This clonotype was observed many times. The chain recombines TRBV20-1 with TRBJ2-7, with unresolved D. The CDR3 spans 11 residues. Germline V gene sequence: CDR1 DFQATT, CDR2 SNEGSKA (reference sequence). Trimming pared 0 bases from V and 7 bases from J, leaving 7 bases between. The CDR3: CSARDLEEQYF. CDR3 coding DNA: TGCAGTGCTAGAGATCTTGAAGAGCAGTACTTC.